A selection of T cell receptor beta chains follows, all from one sample in a study of blood T cell repertoires in COVID-19. Sequencing used immunoSEQ multiplex PCR; TCRdb keeps in-frame clones, though not all of them. Counted here are some 340,000 clones, more than 70% occurring once; the ten biggest clones make up about 5.7%. The sample consisted of PBMCs or T cells enriched from blood (not recorded which). These receptors all stem from a woman aged 25 to 39 who had recovered from COVID-19. CDR3s leave out the opening cysteine and the closing phenylalanine or tryptophan.

V gene	J gene	CDR3 protein
TRBV12-3/TRBV12-4	TRBJ1-1	ASSEGNTEAF
TRBV25-1	TRBJ1-3	ASSPGDRVENTIY
TRBV4-3	TRBJ2-3	ASSHRTSGGDTQY
TRBV7-2	TRBJ2-5	ASSLGGESGETQY
TRBV27	TRBJ2-7	ASSLSIGRGYEQY
TRBV5-8	TRBJ1-1	ASSLGQDRVAF
TRBV3-1/TRBV3-2	TRBJ2-7	ASSPYPSYEQY
TRBV18	TRBJ1-1	ASSQTGWNTEAF
TRBV2	TRBJ2-7	FCRDRGPEQY
TRBV7-2	TRBJ1-4	ASSFQGEKLF
TRBV4-1	TRBJ2-5	ASSQVSGGIETQY
TRBV18	TRBJ2-1	ASHMGGNSYNEQF
TRBV11-2	TRBJ2-1	ASTRTGTVSYNEQF
TRBV28	TRBJ2-6	ASRPGQGARGANVLT
TRBV21-1	TRBJ1-3	ASSKGTKERGNTIY
TRBV7-7	TRBJ2-3	ASSPLPGSSTDTQY
TRBV30	TRBJ1-2	AWSGWDRGQANYGYT
TRBV11-2	TRBJ2-5	ASSPGLVTETQY
TRBV7-2	TRBJ1-3	ASSFSGGVGNTIY
TRBV7-9	TRBJ2-2	ASEGDRLPGELF
TRBV5-4	TRBJ1-2	ASSPQGFLGYT
TRBV6-5	TRBJ2-7	ASSLAGGRNEQY
TRBV7-2	TRBJ2-1	ASSLTGYNEQF
TRBV5-1	TRBJ2-3	ASSLDPSGDTQY
TRBV3-1/TRBV3-2	TRBJ1-5	ASSPNPGGNQPQH
TRBV6-5	TRBJ2-5	ASSYTGDSETQY
TRBV7-2	TRBJ2-7	ASSLIAGTYEQY
TRBV19	TRBJ1-2	ASSITGGSANYGYT
TRBV2	TRBJ1-2	ASSLSTGGGGYT